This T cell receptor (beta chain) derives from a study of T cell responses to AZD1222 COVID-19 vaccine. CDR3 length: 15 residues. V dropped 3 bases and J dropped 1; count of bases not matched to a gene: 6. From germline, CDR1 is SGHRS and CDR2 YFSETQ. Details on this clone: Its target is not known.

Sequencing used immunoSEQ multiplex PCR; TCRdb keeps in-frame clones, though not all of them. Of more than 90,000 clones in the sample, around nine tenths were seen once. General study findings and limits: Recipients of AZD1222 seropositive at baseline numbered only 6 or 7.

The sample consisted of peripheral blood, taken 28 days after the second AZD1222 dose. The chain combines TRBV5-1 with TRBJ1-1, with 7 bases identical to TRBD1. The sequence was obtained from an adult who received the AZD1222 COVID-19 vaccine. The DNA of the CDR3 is TGCGCCAGCAGCTCATTACAGGGGCAGAACACTGAAGCTTTCTTT. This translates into CASSSLQGQNTEAFF. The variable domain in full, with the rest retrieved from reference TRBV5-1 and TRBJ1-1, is KAGVTQTPRYLIKTRGQQVTLSCSPISGHRSVSWYQQTPGQGLQFLFEYFSETQRNKGNFPGRFSGRQFSNSRSEMNVSTLELGDSALYLCASSSLQGQNTEAFFGQGTRLTVV.